Listed below are T cell receptor beta chains from one sample, sequenced in a study of Tregs in tolerant kidney transplant recipients. These receptors have no known antigen. The protocol was immunoSEQ multiplex PCR, while the TCRdb copy is restricted to in-frame clones and leaves out a portion. Here the sample spans approximately 8,000 clones, nearly 35% being singletons. The input for sequencing was CD8+ T cells from blood cultured with allogeneic cells, taken before the transplant. The receptors stem from a human patient who received a combined kidney and bone marrow transplant. CDR3s include the opening cysteine and the closing phenylalanine or tryptophan. Fields, in order: CDR3 protein, V gene, J gene, clone size. Size values are once, few and many counts, or a class for expanded clones, and some rows have none.

CDR3 protein: CASSLTGTGVYEQYF
V gene: TRBV5-4
J gene: TRBJ2-7
clone size: -

CDR3 protein: CASSTGSYEQYF
V gene: TRBV19
J gene: TRBJ2-7
clone size: few

CDR3 protein: CASQQTGQGNSPLHF
V gene: TRBV5-1
J gene: TRBJ1-6
clone size: -

CDR3 protein: CASSILASGANVLTF
V gene: TRBV19
J gene: TRBJ2-6
clone size: -

CDR3 protein: CASGDGTSGNSFFHEQYF
V gene: TRBV27
J gene: TRBJ2-7
clone size: -

CDR3 protein: CASSYWSSNQPQHF
V gene: TRBV6-5
J gene: TRBJ1-5
clone size: few

CDR3 protein: CASSTGFVSYEQYF
V gene: TRBV10-2
J gene: TRBJ2-7
clone size: -

CDR3 protein: CAWKGQGYEQYF
V gene: TRBV30
J gene: TRBJ2-7
clone size: -

CDR3 protein: CASSPGATNEKLFF
V gene: TRBV5-1
J gene: TRBJ1-4
clone size: -

CDR3 protein: CASYRDRTYEQYF
V gene: TRBV2
J gene: TRBJ2-7
clone size: few

CDR3 protein: CASSIDREGRARETQYF
V gene: TRBV19
J gene: TRBJ2-5
clone size: -

CDR3 protein: CASSPNQLAGLGETQYF
V gene: TRBV5-1
J gene: TRBJ2-5
clone size: -

CDR3 protein: CASSPYRISNTGELFF
V gene: TRBV7-2
J gene: TRBJ2-2
clone size: -

CDR3 protein: CASSQVQEGYEQYF
V gene: TRBV4-3
J gene: TRBJ2-7
clone size: few

CDR3 protein: CASTPGRGKGEQYF
V gene: TRBV5-4
J gene: TRBJ2-7
clone size: few

CDR3 protein: CASSELTASNEKLFF
V gene: TRBV2
J gene: TRBJ1-4
clone size: medium-sized

CDR3 protein: CASSPLAGGFSTEAFF
V gene: TRBV7-6
J gene: TRBJ1-1
clone size: -

CDR3 protein: CASSPPGRGPRTEAFF
V gene: TRBV18
J gene: TRBJ1-1
clone size: -

CDR3 protein: CASSSAGTPGETQYF
V gene: TRBV6-6
J gene: TRBJ2-5
clone size: -

CDR3 protein: CASSLWGQGASGANVLTF
V gene: TRBV7-6
J gene: TRBJ2-6
clone size: -

CDR3 protein: CAISDLAAYNEQFF
V gene: TRBV10-3
J gene: TRBJ2-1
clone size: -

CDR3 protein: CASSPLLGAYEQYF
V gene: TRBV7-9
J gene: TRBJ2-7
clone size: few

CDR3 protein: CASIFAPGTGTGELFF
V gene: TRBV2
J gene: TRBJ2-2
clone size: few

CDR3 protein: CASSSRDRGQDEQFF
V gene: TRBV28
J gene: TRBJ2-1
clone size: -

CDR3 protein: CASSQYRRGNEQFF
V gene: TRBV23-1
J gene: TRBJ2-1
clone size: few

CDR3 protein: CAWSDPSGSYEQYF
V gene: TRBV30
J gene: TRBJ2-7
clone size: -

CDR3 protein: CASSPGQGRVYGYTF
V gene: TRBV7-9
J gene: TRBJ1-2
clone size: -

CDR3 protein: CASIVDRAYTEAFF
V gene: TRBV2
J gene: TRBJ1-1
clone size: -

CDR3 protein: CASSDSSMNTEAFF
V gene: TRBV19
J gene: TRBJ1-1
clone size: -

CDR3 protein: CASTPGRGKGEQYF
V gene: TRBV5-5
J gene: TRBJ2-7
clone size: -

CDR3 protein: CASSILTGEAFF
V gene: TRBV27
J gene: TRBJ1-1
clone size: medium-sized

CDR3 protein: CASSYFAGNTEAFF
V gene: TRBV6-5
J gene: TRBJ1-1
clone size: few

CDR3 protein: CASSRLAGGTDTQYF
V gene: TRBV28
J gene: TRBJ2-3
clone size: -

CDR3 protein: CASSFSDTYEQYF
V gene: TRBV7-9
J gene: TRBJ2-7
clone size: -